This T cell receptor beta chain was identified in a study of blood T cell repertoires in COVID-19. The assay was immunoSEQ multiplex PCR, and TCRdb's table has in-frame clones only and misses some. The sample includes around 58,000 clones, roughly 88% seen only once; the top ten take 4.5% to 6%. V was clipped by 7 bases and J by 0 bases; unmatched bases: 5. Germline V gives CDR1 LNHDA, CDR2 SQIVND (reference sequence). This CDR3 spans 15 amino acids. Input material: peripheral blood. This sequence was found in a human donor in a cohort sampled during active COVID-19. V and J are TRBV19 and TRBJ2-1, with 8 bases matching TRBD2. This CDR3 reads CASTSGGSSYNEQFF. As DNA, the CDR3 is TGTGCCAGTACCTCGGGGGGGAGCTCCTACAATGAGCAGTTCTTC.